The 22 T cell receptor beta chains below were found in one sample sequenced in a study of T-cell memory formation after mild COVID-19. TCRdb re-analysed the 5' RACE reads in MiXCR, keeping a single row per CDR3 protein. In the table there are 240,000 or so distinct CDR3 sequences, over 9% of which are singletons. Sequencing was carried out using PBMCs or a T cell subset sorted from them (not recorded which). Receptors originate from a young man who had mild COVID-19 (a few samples of this study predate the infection). Cell type and time point are not known.

This clonotype has ten or more counts. V usage is TRBV7-8 and J usage is TRBJ2-3, with D uncertain. With 5 bases removed from V and 6 bases from J, the gap between germline ends came to 12 bases. The CDR3 has 13 residues. Germline loops: CDR1 SGHVS, CDR2 FQNEAQ. Here the CDR3 DNA reads TGTGCCAGCAGCACCCCAGGCCGGGATACGCAGTATTTT. This sequence encodes CASSTPGRDTQYF.

This clonotype was seen a handful of times. The chain recombines TRBV3-1 with TRBJ2-5; no reliable D call. CDR3 length equals 13 residues. V dropped 1 base and J dropped 9 bases, with 12 bases sitting between them. Per the germline V gene, CDR1 is LGHDT and CDR2 is YNNKEL (reference sequence). As DNA, the CDR3 is TGTGCCAGCAGCCAAGCCACCCGTGTGCCCCAGTACTTC. Amino acids: CASSQATRVPQYF.

The J gene is TRBJ2-6, the V gene TRBV5-1; no firm D call. Germline V lookup: CDR1 SGHRS, CDR2 YFSETQ. This CDR3 comprises 15 residues. Trimming removed 2 bases at V and 0 bases at J, with 6 bases between. The CDR3 DNA sequence: TGCGCCAGCAGCTTTTCCAGCTCTGGGGCCAACGTCCTGACTTTC. Translating gives CASSFSSSGANVLTF.

This clonotype appeared many times. This chain connects TRBV7-9 to TRBJ1-2; 7 bases are a match to TRBD1. The ends lost 1 base at V and 2 bases at J; junction bases unmatched: 10. CDR3 length: 17 amino acids. CDR1 and CDR2 from the germline V gene are SEHNR and FQNEAQ (reference sequence). The CDR3 here is CASSLGRLRDSNYGYTF. The CDR3, as DNA: TGTGCCAGCAGCTTAGGGCGGCTTAGGGACAGCAACTATGGCTACACCTTC. Complete variable domain (other parts from reference TRBV7-9 and TRBJ1-2): DTGVSQNPRHKITKRGQNVTFRCDPISEHNRLYWYRQTLGQGPEFLTYFQNEAQLEKSRLLSDRFSAERPKGSFSTLEIQRTEQGDSAMYLCASSLGRLRDSNYGYTFGSGTRLTVV.

There are a few counts of this clonotype. The V call is TRBV10-3, the J call TRBJ2-2; tentative D call: TRBD2 (6 bases). This CDR3 has 19 residues. Germline V gene sequence: CDR1 ENHRY, CDR2 SYGVKD. Trimming left V 1 base short and J 3 bases short, with 21 bases between. CDR3 DNA sequence: TGTGCCATCAGTGAGTTGTTCTTTCGGGGGACTGGCGACACCGGGGAGCTGTTTTTT. It yields the protein CAISELFFRGTGDTGELFF.

The chain recombines TRBV7-3 with TRBJ2-1; the D gene is possibly TRBD2 (6 bases). Germline loops: CDR1 SGHTA, CDR2 FQGTGA. Trimming shortened V by 4 bases and J by 0 bases, and 13 bases separated the two germline ends. The CDR3 totals 16 residues. The CDR3 coding sequence is TGTGCCAGCAGCTACTCCGGGACTGGCTCCTACAATGAGCAGTTCTTC. Translation gives CASSYSGTGSYNEQFF.

This clonotype occurred a few times. The rearrangement uses TRBV7-2 and TRBJ1-3; the D is unclear. The V gene lost 5 bases and the J gene lost 1 base, with 6 bases spanning the gap. CDR3 size: 13 residues. The germline CDR1 and CDR2 sequences are SGHTA and FQGNSA. The CDR3 loop is CASSLPSGNTIYF. The CDR3 DNA sequence: TGTGCCAGCAGCCTTCCTTCTGGAAACACCATATATTTT.

This clonotype was picked up a small number of times. V gene TRBV5-6 combines with J gene TRBJ1-2; 8 bases agree with TRBD1. Germline V gene lookup returns CDR1 SGHDT and CDR2 YYEEEE. J lost 6 bases, V lost 3 bases, and 10 bases had no gene match. The CDR3 consists of 15 residues. CDR3 coding DNA: TGTGCCAGCAGCTATATGACAGGGGAGAAACATGGCTACACCTTC. Translation: CASSYMTGEKHGYTF. The full variable domain, completed using reference TRBV5-6 and TRBJ1-2, is DAGVTQSPTHLIKTRGQQVTLRCSPKSGHDTVSWYQQALGQGPQFIFQYYEEEERQRGNFPDRFSGHQFPNYSSELNVNALLLGDSALYLCASSYMTGEKHGYTFGSGTRLTVV.

The sample holds a few counts of this clonotype. The chain is built from TRBV4-3 and TRBJ2-1; TRBD2 matches 12 bases. The germline gives CDR1 LGHNA, CDR2 YSLEER. This CDR3 is built from 20 residues. With V trimmed by 0 bases and J by 0 bases, 9 bases remained unmatched. CDR3 sequence (DNA): TGCGCCAGCAGCCAAGATTTGACTAGCGGGGGCCCTAGCTCCTACAATGAGCAGTTCTTC. Protein product: CASSQDLTSGGPSSYNEQFF.

This clonotype appeared many times. V is TRBV6-2 or TRBV6-3 and J is TRBJ2-6; D unclear. The V end was cut by 8 bases, the J end by 3 bases, with 17 bases between. Germline V gives CDR1 MNHEY, CDR2 SVGEGT. The CDR3 has 16 residues. In DNA, the CDR3 is TGTGCCAGCGGTAGGCCCCCGTCCGATGGGGCCAACGTCCTGACTTTC. Residues: CASGRPPSDGANVLTF.

V gene TRBV24-1 combines with J gene TRBJ2-1; D gene uncertain. Germline V gene data show CDR1 as KGHDR and CDR2 as SFDVKD. The CDR3 spans 11 residues. Trimming pared 9 bases from V and 4 bases from J, leaving 6 bases between. CDR3 loop: CATQRYNEQFF. CDR3 DNA sequence: TGTGCCACCCAGCGTTACAATGAGCAGTTCTTC.

This clonotype was seen more than once but under ten times. This sequence joins TRBV9 and TRBJ1-1, with D possibly being TRBD1 (6 bases). This CDR3 has 15 residues. V was shortened by 3 bases and J by 1 base, with 13 bases between the two germline ends. Germline values: CDR1 SGDLS, CDR2 YYNGEE. The CDR3 DNA follows: TGTGCCAGCAGCGATTTGGCAGGGGCGAACACTGAAGCTTTCTTT. This codes for CASSDLAGANTEAFF.

In its sample, this clonotype was seen many times. This sequence joins TRBV4-1 and TRBJ1-5; D is perhaps TRBD1 (6 bases). This CDR3 is built from 16 residues. Trimming pared 4 bases from V and 2 bases from J, leaving 15 bases between. Germline loops: CDR1 MGHRA, CDR2 YSYEKL. As DNA, the CDR3 is TGCGCCAGCAGCCTTTCAGGGGCTACCGGCAATCAGCCCCAGCATTTT. It specifies CASSLSGATGNQPQHF.

V is TRBV6-2 or TRBV6-3 and J is TRBJ2-2; D gene ambiguous. This CDR3 is 10 amino acids long. V was pared by 8 bases and J by 7 bases, with 5 bases between. CDR1 and CDR2 from the germline V gene are MNHEY and SVGEGT. CDR3 region: CASGDGELFF. CDR3 in DNA: TGTGCCAGCGGGGACGGGGAGCTGTTTTTT.

The sample holds a few counts of this clonotype. This chain joins TRBV6-5 and TRBJ1-1; D is uncertain. There are 13 residues in the CDR3. Germline CDR1 is MNHEY and CDR2 is SVGAGI. Trimming left V 0 bases short and J 7 bases short, with 9 bases between. CDR3 in amino acids: CASSYSDRLEAFF. CDR3 nucleotide sequence: TGTGCCAGCAGTTACTCCGATCGGCTTGAAGCTTTCTTT.

This chain joins TRBV6-2 or TRBV6-3 and TRBJ1-1, with a weak D call TRBD1 (5 bases). The ends were cut back, 7 bases at V and 3 bases at J, with 12 bases in the middle. The CDR3 runs to 13 residues. Germline CDR1 is MNHEY and CDR2 is SVGEGT. The DNA for the CDR3 is TGTGCCAGCAAGAAAGGGGTACACACTGAAGCTTTCTTT. Translated, it gives CASKKGVHTEAFF.

This clonotype was detected a few times. The rearrangement joins TRBV7-2 to TRBJ1-1; 8 nucleotides align to TRBD1. Germline lookup yields CDR1 SGHTA and CDR2 FQGNSA. J lost 0 bases, V lost 3 bases, and 6 bases had no gene match. There are 16 residues in the CDR3. CDR3: CASSFDTGGMNTEAFF. CDR3 DNA sequence: TGTGCCAGCAGCTTCGACACAGGGGGTATGAACACTGAAGCTTTCTTT.

In this sample, this clonotype turned up a few times. The rearrangement links TRBV20-1 to TRBJ1-5; TRBD1 matches 7 bases. The CDR3 runs to 13 residues. Germline V gives CDR1 DFQATT, CDR2 SNEGSKA (reference sequence). V dropped 3 bases and J dropped 3; count of bases not matched to a gene: 2. CDR3 region: CSARTGINQPQHF. As DNA, the CDR3 is TGCAGTGCTAGGACAGGGATCAATCAGCCCCAGCATTTT.

This clonotype was seen a few times. The chain uses TRBV12-3 or TRBV12-4 and TRBJ2-3, with D possibly TRBD2 on 5 matching bases. CDR3 length: 13 amino acids. V lost 2 bases and J lost 8, with 11 bases in between. This chain's CDR3 is CASSLLSVGTQYF. Written as DNA, the CDR3 is TGTGCCAGCAGTTTACTTAGCGTGGGTACGCAGTATTTT.

This clonotype came up a few times. The rearrangement uses TRBV3-1 and TRBJ1-1, with 10 bases aligning to TRBD1. This CDR3 contains 14 residues. V shed 6 bases, J shed 3 bases, and the junction held 4 bases outside the gene matches. Germline CDR1 reads LGHDT; CDR2 reads YNNKEL (reference sequence). The CDR3 nucleotides read TGTGCCAGCAGTAGACAGGGGGCATACACTGAAGCTTTCTTT. Encoded protein: CASSRQGAYTEAFF.

The CDR3 DNA reads TGTGCCATCAGTGAGTCTAGCGACGAGCAGTACGTC. Translating gives CAISESSDEQYV. The J gene is TRBJ2-7, the V gene TRBV10-3; weak D call: TRBD2 (5 bases). V was pared by 0 bases and J by 5 bases, with 5 bases between. In germline, CDR1 is ENHRY, CDR2 SYGVKD. The CDR3 has 12 residues.

This chain links TRBV18 with TRBJ1-2, with D hard to call. The CDR3 length is 16 residues. The V end lost 3 bases, the J end lost 0 bases, and 14 bases lay between the germline ends. Germline lookup yields CDR1 KGHSH and CDR2 LQKENI. CDR3 DNA sequence: TGTGCCAGCTCACCGTCCGCGGACCGCGCTAACTATGGCTACACCTTC. It is translated as CASSPSADRANYGYTF.